Listed below are T cell receptor beta chains from one sample, sequenced in a study of a mutant IDH1 vaccine in newly diagnosed glioma. Their antigens remain unidentified. Profiled with immunoSEQ multiplex PCR; TCRdb holds only in-frame clones, not every one. The table includes 60,000 or so clones, approximately 82% detected once. Here the sequenced sample was PBMCs, taken from a glioma patient whose treatment included an IDH1 peptide vaccine. The receptors here all came from a woman aged 18-35 years with glioma. Some clones in this sample may be carry-over from other donors' samples. Both conserved end residues are part of each CDR3. Fields, in order: D gene, V gene, J gene, clone size, CDR3 DNA, CDR3 protein. The D gene is left open where the match is weak. Clone size is given for some rows only: seen once, a few or many times, or a class if the clone is expanded.

.	TRBV6-1	TRBJ1-6	once	TGTGCCAGCAGTGGAATAGATAATTCACCCCTCCACTTT	CASSGIDNSPLHF
.	TRBV6-5	TRBJ2-5	.	TGTGCCAGCAGTTACTCAGGGGCACAAGAGACCCAGTACTTC	CASSYSGAQETQYF
.	TRBV28	TRBJ1-3	.	TGTGCCTCCCGCCGGGGCAGGGTTCACTCTGGAAACACCATATATTTT	CASRRGRVHSGNTIYF
TRBD1	TRBV5-6	TRBJ2-3	.	TGTGCCAGCAGCTGGACAGGGGGCCGGACAGATACGCAGTATTTT	CASSWTGGRTDTQYF
TRBD1	TRBV29-1	TRBJ1-5	few	TGCAGCGTCGCCGGGACAGTGAATCAGCCCCAGCATTTT	CSVAGTVNQPQHF
.	TRBV14	TRBJ2-7	.	TGTGCCAGCAGCCAGGACGGATACGAGCAGTACTTC	CASSQDGYEQYF
TRBD2	TRBV2	TRBJ2-1	.	TGTGCCAGCGTGGGACTAGCGGGATCCGGGAATGAGCAGTTCTTC	CASVGLAGSGNEQFF
.	TRBV27	TRBJ1-1	.	TGTGCCAGCACCCCGTCCCTTCGGGGTCATGAAGCTTTCTTT	CASTPSLRGHEAFF
.	TRBV18	TRBJ2-1	.	TGTGCCAGCTCACCACGTAATGAGCAGTTCTTC	CASSPRNEQFF
.	TRBV27	TRBJ2-7	once	TGTGCCAGCAGCCCCGACAGAGCCTACGAGCAGTACTTC	CASSPDRAYEQYF
TRBD2	TRBV19	TRBJ2-2	once	TGTGCCAGTAGTCTCCAGACACTAGCGGAACTCCGACCCGGGGAGCTGTTTTTT	CASSLQTLAELRPGELFF
.	TRBV7-2	TRBJ1-2	.	TGTGCCAGCAGCCAGATCGGGGTTAGTGGCTACACCTTC	CASSQIGVSGYTF
.	TRBV12-5	TRBJ2-6	few	TGTGCTAGTGGTTTCCCTCCGGGGGCTGGGGCCAACGTCCTGACTTTC	CASGFPPGAGANVLTF
TRBD2	TRBV6-5	TRBJ2-1	.	TGTGCCAGCAGTTACCTGGCTAGCGGGAGTGATGAGCAGTTCTTC	CASSYLASGSDEQFF
.	TRBV4-3	TRBJ2-3	.	TGCGCCAGCAGCCAACTGACTGGGAGTACAGATACGCAGTATTTT	CASSQLTGSTDTQYF
TRBD1	TRBV7-2	TRBJ1-2	.	TGTGCCAGCAGCTTAGATAACAGGGGATCCTATGGCTACACCTTC	CASSLDNRGSYGYTF
.	TRBV19	TRBJ1-5	.	TGTGCCAGTACCCAACAGGGTTGGGGTCAGCCCCAGCATTTT	CASTQQGWGQPQHF